This T cell receptor (beta chain) was sequenced during a study of T cells in Graves' hyperthyroidism and ophthalmopathy. Template material for amplifying TCR beta CDR3 regions consisted of RNA transcripts. In the first-round RT-PCR of the TCR CDR3, the HTBI primer set was used. TCRdb ran MiXCR on the multiplex PCR reads and lists one entry per CDR3 protein. The sample lists about 610,000 distinct CDR3 sequences; 14% to 15% were seen once. J lost 5 bases, V lost 8 bases, and 18 bases had no gene match. This CDR3 spans 16 amino acids. The germline V gene encodes CDR1 MNHNS and CDR2 SASEGT. This clonotype was seen many times. Its cognate antigen is unknown. Study outcomes and limitations: Patients with ophthalmopathy were separated from those with stable hyperthyroidism by a 13 V-J model.

The J gene is TRBJ2-7, the V gene TRBV6-1; 7 bases map to TRBD2. Material: blood. This receptor was taken from a woman aged 40 to 50 with Graves' ophthalmopathy. CDR3 sequence: CASSLAPGGLGDEQYF. The CDR3 DNA follows: TGTGCCAGCTCCCTAGCGCCGGGAGGCCTAGGAGACGAGCAGTACTTC.